A single sample gave rise to the 15 T cell receptor beta chains below, sequenced in a study of blood T cell repertoires in COVID-19. The data were produced by immunoSEQ multiplex PCR, yet TCRdb's version contains in-frame clones alone and is incomplete. Here the sample spans about 250,000 clones, around 86% being singletons. The sequenced sample consisted of peripheral blood. The origin of the receptors is a woman at least 80 years old with COVID-19, enrolled during active disease.

For the CDR3, the DNA is TGCAGTGCTAGTGTAAGCAACTATGGCTACACCTTC. Translation: CSASVSNYGYTF. The J gene is TRBJ1-2, the V gene TRBV20-1; no clear D. V dropped 3 bases and J dropped 2 bases, with 7 bases sitting between them. The CDR3 loop spans 12 amino acids. Germline-derived CDR1 and CDR2 are DFQATT and SNEGSKA (reference sequence).

The chain uses TRBV3-1 (or the pseudogene TRBV3-2) and TRBJ1-6, with TRBD1 matching 9 bases. Germline CDR1 and CDR2: LGHDT and YNNKEL (reference sequence). V lost 1 base to trimming and J lost 7 bases; unmatched junction nucleotides: 5. This CDR3 has 16 amino acids. CDR3 DNA: TGTGCCAGCAGCCAAGCCCGGACAGGGGCCAATTCACCCCTCCACTTT. Residues: CASSQARTGANSPLHF.

The chain recombines TRBV28 with TRBJ2-7; TRBD1 matches at 11 bases. Trimming cost V 4 bases and J 3 bases; bases outside gene matches: 5. The CDR3 spans 15 residues. The germline V gene encodes CDR1 MDHEN and CDR2 SYDVKM. Here the CDR3 reads CASSSSGTGGYEQYF. DNA of the CDR3: TGTGCCAGCAGTTCATCCGGGACAGGGGGCTACGAGCAGTACTTC.

V usage is TRBV7-2 and J usage is TRBJ1-6; TRBD1 agrees at 9 bases. The V segment lost 1 base and the J segment 10 bases; nucleotides outside the gene matches: 5. The CDR3 length is 15 residues. Germline CDR1 and CDR2: SGHTA and FQGNSA. The CDR3 region is CASSLGQGVGSPLHF. CDR3 DNA sequence: TGTGCCAGCAGCTTAGGACAGGGGGTAGGATCACCCCTCCACTTT.

The chain couples TRBV6-5 to TRBJ1-2, with 8 bases lining up with TRBD1. The CDR3 sequence is 16 residues long. V shed 2 bases, J shed 8 bases, and the junction held 13 bases outside the gene matches. Germline CDR1 MNHEY, CDR2 SVGAGI. CDR3 in DNA: TGTGCCAGCAGTTACCTGGGACAGGAGGGCGGTCGGGGCTACACCTTC. It encodes CASSYLGQEGGRGYTF.

V usage is TRBV24-1 and J usage is TRBJ1-5; D perhaps matches TRBD1 (6 bases). Germline V CDR1 and CDR2: KGHDR, SFDVKD. V dropped 9 bases and J dropped 2 bases, with 10 bases sitting between them. CDR3 length equals 13 residues. As DNA, the CDR3 is TGTGCCACCGGAGGGGGGGGCAATCAGCCCCAGCATTTT. This translates into CATGGGGNQPQHF.

The gene calls are TRBV7-9 and TRBJ2-3, with a weak D call TRBD1 (7 bases). The ends were cut back, 8 bases at V and 2 bases at J, with 20 bases in the middle. The CDR3 covers 16 residues. Germline loops: CDR1 SEHNR, CDR2 FQNEAQ (reference sequence). The DNA of the CDR3 is TGTGCCAGCGGGTCGTGGGGCAGGGGGGACACAGATACGCAGTATTTT. Amino acids: CASGSWGRGDTDTQYF.

The V and J genes are TRBV18 and TRBJ1-2; D uncertain. V was trimmed by 4 bases and J by 3 bases, leaving 15 bases between them. Germline V gene sequence: CDR1 KGHSH, CDR2 LQKENI. The CDR3 extends over 15 amino acids. In DNA, the CDR3 is TGTGCCAGCTCACTTGAATTGACCCTAGACTATGGCTACACCTTC. Encoded protein: CASSLELTLDYGYTF.

The V and J genes are TRBV10-3 and TRBJ1-4; tentatively, D is TRBD1 (6 bases). In germline, CDR1 is ENHRY, CDR2 SYGVKD. V was trimmed by 10 bases and J by 4 bases, leaving 13 bases between them. The CDR3 extends over 13 amino acids. The CDR3 spells CATHRDLNEKLFF. For the CDR3, the DNA is TGTGCCACACACAGGGACCTTAATGAAAAACTGTTTTTT.

This sequence joins TRBV7-3 and TRBJ2-6, with 12 nucleotides matching TRBD1. The length of the CDR3 is 18 residues. CDR1 SGHTA and CDR2 FQGTGA come from the germline V gene. J gave up 3 bases and V 4 bases, and 7 bases lay outside the gene matches. This CDR3 reads CASSSRDRGQSGANVLTF. The DNA for the CDR3 is TGTGCCAGCAGCTCCCGGGACAGGGGGCAGAGTGGGGCCAACGTCCTGACTTTC. Full variable domain (outside the CDR3, taken from reference TRBV7-3 and TRBJ2-6): GAGVSQTPSNKVTEKGKYVELRCDPISGHTALYWYRQSLGQGPEFLIYFQGTGAADDSGLPNDRFFAVRPEGSVSTLKIQRTERGDSAVYLCASSSRDRGQSGANVLTFGAGSRLTVL.

The V and J genes are TRBV3-1 (or the pseudogene TRBV3-2) and TRBJ1-2; no clear D gene. The CDR3 has 16 amino acids. CDR1 LGHDT and CDR2 YNNKEL come from the germline V gene (reference sequence). V was shortened by 0 bases and J by 4 bases, with 15 bases between the two germline ends. The CDR3 DNA is TGTGCCAGCAGCCAAGAGATTCGAATGGCCCTCTATGGCTACACCTTC. Its translation is CASSQEIRMALYGYTF.

The V and J genes are TRBV5-5 and TRBJ2-2, with a possible D match to TRBD1 (5 bases). The V and J ends lost 3 bases and 0 bases respectively, with 9 bases between them. The CDR3 runs 15 residues. The V gene's germline CDR1 is SGHKS and CDR2 YYEKEE (reference sequence). In DNA form, the CDR3 reads TGTGCCAGCAGCTCAGGGCTACCGAACACCGGGGAGCTGTTTTTT. Translation gives CASSSGLPNTGELFF.

V is TRBV5-1 and J is TRBJ1-5, with unresolved D. Germline V gene data show CDR1 as SGHRS and CDR2 as YFSETQ. The CDR3 sequence is 15 residues long. V lost 4 bases to trimming and J lost 0 bases, with 11 bases between them. CDR3 amino acids: CASSVDGDSNQPQHF. CDR3 DNA sequence: TGCGCCAGCAGCGTCGACGGAGATAGCAATCAGCCCCAGCATTTT.

The V call is TRBV5-4, the J call TRBJ2-7; 10 bases agree with TRBD2. This CDR3 comprises 13 residues. Germline assignment: CDR1 SGHNT and CDR2 YYREEE (reference sequence). Trimming removed 7 bases from V and 3 bases from J; junction bases left unmatched: 4. This chain's CDR3 is CASGLAGGYEQYF. CDR3 bases: TGTGCCAGCGGATTAGCGGGGGGCTACGAGCAGTACTTC.

This chain uses TRBV28 with TRBJ1-1, with D tentatively TRBD1 (5 bases). The V gene lost 2 bases and the J gene lost 3 bases, with 10 bases spanning the gap. CDR1 is MDHEN, CDR2 SYDVKM, per germline. The CDR3 is made up of 14 amino acids. CDR3: CASSLQGFDTEAFF. CDR3 in DNA: TGTGCCAGCAGTTTACAGGGTTTCGACACTGAAGCTTTCTTT.